This T cell receptor (beta chain) was captured by sequencing in a study of cytomegalovirus exposure and HLA in healthy donors. Whole-study findings and limits: A later analysis showed that HLA-associated TCR beta chains had undergone more clonal expansion than equally common others. The study recorded fewer than 200 TCR beta chains that were cytomegalovirus-associated. Donors belonging to an Asian-associated ancestry cluster reportedly showed fewer N-insertions in productive TCRs than the approximately 670-donor mean, according to what a later analysis found. Among the CMV-associated chains, a few were confirmed in vitro as specific for CMV antigens.

The primer mix had 60 Vbeta and 13 Jbeta primers. Measured with immunoSEQ multiplex PCR; TCRdb has only the in-frame clones, and not every one. The data show approximately 77,000 clones, more than 65% seen once. Notes on this clone: Its target is unknown.

Trimming took off 2 bases at V and 8 bases at J, with 15 bases between the two ends. The CDR3 has 14 residues. Germline values: CDR1 SEHNR, CDR2 FQNEAQ (reference sequence). J is TRBJ1-2 and V is TRBV7-9; D not resolved. Sequencing was performed on PBMCs. This receptor was identified in a male donor in good health and CMV-seropositive. The CDR3 bases are TGTGCCAGCAGCTTACATGTGACCGCCGGGGGCTACACCTTC. Its translation is CASSLHVTAGGYTF.